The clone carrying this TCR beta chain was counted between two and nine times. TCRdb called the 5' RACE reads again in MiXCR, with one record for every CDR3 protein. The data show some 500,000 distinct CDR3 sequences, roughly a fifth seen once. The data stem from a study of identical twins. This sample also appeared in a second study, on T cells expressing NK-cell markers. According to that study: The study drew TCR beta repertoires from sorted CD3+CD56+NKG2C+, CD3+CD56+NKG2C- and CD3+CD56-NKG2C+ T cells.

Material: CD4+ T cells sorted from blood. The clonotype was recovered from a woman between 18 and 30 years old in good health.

CDR3 bases: TGTGCCAGCATCGATCAGCGGGGGTGGCATGAGCAGTTCTTC. Amino acid sequence: CASIDQRGWHEQFF. The chain uses TRBV6-2 or TRBV6-3 and TRBJ2-1; 8 nucleotides agree with TRBD2. Germline V gene lookup returns CDR1 MNHEY and CDR2 SVGEGT. The CDR3 consists of 14 residues. Trimming at V came to 7 bases and at J to 8 bases, leaving 10 bases not matched to a gene.